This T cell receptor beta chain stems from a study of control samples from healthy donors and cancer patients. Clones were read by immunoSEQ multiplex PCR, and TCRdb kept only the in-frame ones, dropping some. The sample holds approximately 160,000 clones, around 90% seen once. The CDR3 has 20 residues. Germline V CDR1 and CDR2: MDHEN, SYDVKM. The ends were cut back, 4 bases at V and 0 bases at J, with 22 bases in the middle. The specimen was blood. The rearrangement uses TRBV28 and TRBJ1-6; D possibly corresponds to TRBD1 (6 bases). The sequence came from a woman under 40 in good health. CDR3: CASSSTQRRGSPSYNSPLHF. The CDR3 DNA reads TGTGCCAGCAGTTCGACCCAGCGAAGGGGGAGCCCCTCCTATAATTCACCCCTCCACTTT.